The next 21 T cell receptor beta chains were all read from a single sample in a study of Graves' ophthalmopathy and Graves' hyperthyroidism listed by TCRdb under 2018. The sample was run on an Illumina HiSeq 2000. For repertoire sequencing, the TCR beta CDR3 regions were amplified from RNA transcripts. The first round of RT-PCR was done with HTBI primers and the Qiagen OneStep RT-PCR kit, and was followed by a second round of multiplex PCR, then size selection and purification. Using fastp trimming at Q25 and MiXCR clonotype assembly, TCRdb reanalyzed the public sequencing data and kept in-frame beta chains. Duplicate CDR3 protein sequences are folded into a single record with the most common DNA and genes. The sample has about 340,000 distinct CDR3 sequences on record, roughly 15% of them singletons. In total, the top ten clones hold roughly 12% of the sample. The sequenced sample was peripheral blood. The receptors originated from an adult man with Graves' ophthalmopathy.

This clonotype was seen many times. V is TRBV29-1 and J is TRBJ2-5; no firm D call. The V end lost 4 bases, the J end lost 2 bases, and 5 bases lay between the germline ends. The CDR3 sequence is 11 residues long. Germline-derived CDR1 and CDR2 are SQVTM and ANQGSEA. This CDR3 reads CSVVAQETQYF. The CDR3 DNA reads as TGCAGCGTTGTGGCTCAAGAGACCCAGTACTTC. Drawing the rest from reference TRBV29-1 and TRBJ2-5, the complete variable domain is SAVISQKPSRDICQRGTSLTIQCQVDSQVTMMFWYRQQPGQSLTLIATANQGSEATYESGFVIDKFPISRPNLTFSTLTVSNMSPEDSSIYLCSVVAQETQYFGPGTRLLVL.

This clonotype was seen repeatedly, ten times or more. V gene TRBV6-5 combines with J gene TRBJ1-1; 9 bases are shared with TRBD1. The CDR3 has 13 amino acids. CDR1 and CDR2 from the germline V gene are MNHEY and SVGAGI. After removal of 4 bases from V and 6 bases from J, the junction contained 3 bases not matched to a gene. CDR3: CASSWDREAEAFF. CDR3 sequence (DNA): TGTGCCAGCAGTTGGGACAGGGAAGCTGAAGCTTTCTTT.

This rearrangement joins TRBV20-1 to TRBJ2-5; D possibly matches TRBD1 or TRBD2 (6 bases each). This CDR3 has 12 residues. Germline loops: CDR1 DFQATT, CDR2 SNEGSKA (reference sequence). The CDR3 reads CRAQGLGETQYF. For the CDR3, the DNA is TGCAGGGCACAGGGACTTGGAGAGACCCAGTACTTC.

In this sample, this clonotype turned up many times. The chain joins TRBV20-1 to TRBJ2-7; D gene uncertain. The CDR3 consists of 15 residues. Germline CDR1 reads DFQATT; CDR2 reads SNEGSKA (reference sequence). V was cut by 0 bases and J by 3 bases, with 15 bases left in between. The CDR3 here is CSARDLGSPVYEQYF. The CDR3 nucleotides are TGCAGTGCTAGAGATCTCGGCAGTCCGGTCTACGAGCAGTACTTC.

There are many counts of this clonotype. The CDR3 protein is CASSGLAVDTQYF. CDR3 DNA sequence: TGCGCCAGCAGCGGACTAGCGGTAGATACGCAGTATTTT. The chain joins TRBV5-1 to TRBJ2-3, with 10 bases that match TRBD2. Germline CDR1 is SGHRS and CDR2 is YFSETQ. Unmatched junction bases numbered 1, after V lost 4 bases and J lost 5 bases. The CDR3 totals 13 residues.

This clonotype has ten or more counts. This rearrangement joins TRBV27 to TRBJ2-5; no reliable D call. This CDR3 region has 13 residues. CDR1 and CDR2 from the germline V gene are MNHEY and SMNVEV (reference sequence). Trimming stripped 6 bases from V and 9 bases from J, with 17 bases between. The CDR3 DNA follows: TGTGCCAGCAGCCTCGAGGAAGACGAGGCCCAGTACTTC. Encoded protein: CASSLEEDEAQYF.

Many counts were recorded for this clonotype. The chain has TRBV28 and TRBJ1-5, with a weak D call TRBD1 (5 bases). The V end lost 2 bases, the J end lost 0 bases, and 8 bases lay between the germline ends. The CDR3 is 15 amino acids. Germline lookup yields CDR1 MDHEN and CDR2 SYDVKM. CDR3 bases: TGTGCCAGCAGTTTAATAGGGGATAGCAATCAGCCCCAGCATTTT. The encoded protein is CASSLIGDSNQPQHF. Full variable domain (remainder filled in from reference TRBV28 and TRBJ1-5): DVKVTQSSRYLVKRTGEKVFLECVQDMDHENMFWYRQDPGLGLRLIYFSYDVKMKEKGDIPEGYSVSREKKERFSLILESASTNQTSMYLCASSLIGDSNQPQHFGDGTRLSIL.

This clonotype came up many times. The chain couples TRBV7-2 to TRBJ2-2; 7 positions match TRBD2. CDR1 SGHTA and CDR2 FQGNSA come from the germline V gene. J gave up 0 bases and V 5 bases, and 3 bases lay outside the gene matches. This CDR3 is 15 amino acids long. The CDR3 here is CASSPRGTNTGELFF. The CDR3 bases are TGTGCCAGCAGCCCGCGGGGGACGAACACCGGGGAGCTGTTTTTT.

This clonotype was recorded many times. V gene TRBV12-3 or TRBV12-4 combines with J gene TRBJ2-6, with TRBD2 as a possible D gene (7 bases). Trimming shortened V by 3 bases and J by 4 bases, and 13 bases separated the two germline ends. The CDR3 covers 16 residues. The CDR3 nucleotides are TGTGCCAGCAGTTTGTGGCGGGGGCCCGGGGCCAACGTCCTGACTTTC. The encoded protein is CASSLWRGPGANVLTF.

This clonotype was seen ten or more times. The CDR3 bases are TGTGCCAGCAGTGACGGACAGGGGTTCTATGGCTACACCTTC. Encoded protein: CASSDGQGFYGYTF. J is TRBJ1-2 and V is TRBV6-1; 9 bases agree with TRBD1. There are 14 residues in the CDR3. V lost 3 bases, J lost 4 bases, and 3 bases stayed unmatched. Germline V CDR1 and CDR2: MNHNS, SASEGT.

CDR3 DNA: TGTGCCAGCAGTGATCCGGACAGGGGCTATGGTAATTCACCCCTCCACTTT. Translated, it gives CASSDPDRGYGNSPLHF. The chain employs TRBV2 and TRBJ1-6; 9 nucleotides line up with TRBD1. J lost 6 bases, V lost 3 bases, and 9 bases had no gene match. This CDR3 comprises 17 residues. The V gene's germline CDR1 is SNHLY and CDR2 FYNNEI. Looking up the rest from reference TRBV2 and TRBJ1-6 gives the full variable domain: EPEVTQTPSHQVTQMGQEVILRCVPISNHLYFYWYRQILGQKVEFLVSFYNNEISEKSEIFDDQFSVERPDGSNFTLKIRSTKLEDSAMYFCASSDPDRGYGNSPLHFGNGTRLTVT.

The J gene is TRBJ2-7, the V gene TRBV6-1, with D perhaps TRBD2 (7 bases). Per the germline V gene, CDR1 is MNHNS and CDR2 is SASEGT. This CDR3 has 15 amino acids. V dropped 1 base and J dropped 3 bases, with 13 bases sitting between them. CDR3 sequence reads: CASSEEGRGGYEQYF. Written as DNA, the CDR3 is TGTGCCAGCAGTGAAGAGGGGAGGGGGGGCTACGAGCAGTACTTC.

This clonotype showed up many times. The chain links TRBV30 to TRBJ1-2; no clear D gene. Per germline, CDR1 GTSNPN and CDR2 SVGIG (reference sequence). The CDR3 totals 14 residues. Trimming removed 1 base at V and 5 bases at J, with 14 bases between. The CDR3 region has the DNA TGTGCCTGGAGTGGACTAGTCCGGGAGTATGGCTACACCTTC. It translates to CAWSGLVREYGYTF.

This clonotype showed up many times. The CDR3 DNA is TGTGCCAGCAGCTTACGACCGGGACTAGCGGCCAAAAACATTCAGTACTTC. Its protein is CASSLRPGLAAKNIQYF. The V call is TRBV11-2, the J call TRBJ2-4, with 10 bases that match TRBD2. Germline V gene data show CDR1 as SGHAT and CDR2 as FQNNGV. The CDR3 is 17 amino acids. The V gene end was trimmed by 2 bases and the J gene end by 1 base; junction bases not matched to a gene: 5. Full variable domain (outside the CDR3, taken from reference TRBV11-2 and TRBJ2-4): EAGVAQSPRYKIIEKRQSVAFWCNPISGHATLYWYQQILGQGPKLLIQFQNNGVVDDSQLPKDRFSAERLKGVDSTLKIQPAKLEDSAVYLCASSLRPGLAAKNIQYFGAGTRLSVL.

This clonotype has ten or more counts. The J gene is TRBJ2-5, the V gene TRBV12-3 or TRBV12-4, with TRBD2 matching 7 bases. The CDR3 extends over 14 amino acids. Germline trimming cut 8 bases from V and 5 bases from J; bases unmatched to any gene: 11. CDR3: CASGSTSLSETQYF. CDR3 nucleotide sequence: TGTGCCAGCGGGTCGACTAGCTTGTCCGAGACCCAGTACTTC.

Details on this clonotype: An end of the junction differs from the germline gene, which may be a read error. The chain uses TRBV6-4 and TRBJ1-2; D possibly corresponds to TRBD1 (5 bases). The CDR3 has 13 amino acids. Germline CDR1 MRHNA, CDR2 SNTAGT. The CDR3 region is CASSSGTDYGYSF. CDR3 nucleotides: TGTGCCAGCAGTTCCGGGACTGACTATGGCTACAGCTTC.

This clonotype was detected many times. V and J are TRBV3-1 and TRBJ2-7, with 9 bases matching TRBD1. V lost 1 base and J lost 2; bases outside the gene matches: 6. CDR3 size: 16 residues. CDR1 LGHDT and CDR2 YNNKEL come from the germline V gene (reference sequence). CDR3 sequence: CASSQALTGGPYEQYF. CDR3 in DNA: TGTGCCAGCAGCCAAGCCCTGACAGGGGGACCCTACGAGCAGTACTTC.

This clonotype was recorded at least ten times. This chain connects TRBV6-2 or TRBV6-3 to TRBJ1-5, with 8 bases lining up with TRBD1. The germline gives CDR1 MNHEY, CDR2 SVGEGT. After removal of 5 bases from V and 5 bases from J, the junction contained 5 bases not matched to a gene. The CDR3 contains 14 residues. DNA for the CDR3: TGTGCCAGCAGTCCCCCGGGACAGGATCAGCCCCAGCATTTT. This sequence encodes CASSPPGQDQPQHF.

At least ten counts were recorded for this clonotype. The chain has TRBV4-3 and TRBJ1-2; 10 bases match TRBD1. This CDR3 has 13 residues. Germline values: CDR1 LGHNA, CDR2 YSLEER. V was clipped by 5 bases and J by 7 bases; unmatched bases: 4. CDR3 sequence: CASSGRDRGGYTF. CDR3 sequence (DNA): TGCGCCAGCAGCGGACGGGACAGGGGTGGCTACACCTTC.

Here the CDR3 DNA reads TGTGCCGGACGACAGGGGAACTATGGCTACACCTTC. Translating gives CAGRQGNYGYTF. The chain combines TRBV19 with TRBJ1-2; 8 bases align to TRBD1. This CDR3 spans 12 amino acids. Trimming took 11 bases from V and 2 from J; bases not matched to a gene: 4. The V gene's germline CDR1 is LNHDA and CDR2 SQIVND (reference sequence).

J is TRBJ2-7 and V is TRBV6-1, with D hard to call. The ends were cut back, 5 bases at V and 5 bases at J, with 16 bases in the middle. This CDR3 is 14 amino acids long. Germline lookup yields CDR1 MNHNS and CDR2 SASEGT. The CDR3 DNA follows: TGTGCCAGCAGTCCGATTCCCCTAGTTAACGAGCAGTACTTC. As protein: CASSPIPLVNEQYF.